The rows below give T cell receptor beta chains drawn from one sample of a study of human T cells and chemical hapten exposure. TCRdb reprocessed the 5' RACE reads via MiXCR and lists one record per CDR3 protein. Of 110,000 or so distinct CDR3 sequences in the sample, approximately 20% were seen once. These receptors were obtained from a human donor in good health. The CDR3 runs from the conserved cysteine through the conserved F or W. The D gene is left open where the match is weak. Size is stated for part of the rows, as once, few or many counts, or as a class when the clone is expanded.

J: TRBJ2-5; V: TRBV6-5; size: -; D: -; DNA: TGTGCCAGCAGTTACTCGGAGGGTGCCGAGACCCAGTACTTC; CDR3: CASSYSEGAETQYF
J: TRBJ1-5; V: TRBV6-5; size: -; D: -; DNA: TGTGCCAGCAGCCAGGATAGGGGGGGCAATCAGCCCCAGCATTTT; CDR3: CASSQDRGGNQPQHF
J: TRBJ1-1; V: TRBV4-1; size: -; D: -; DNA: TGCGCCAGCAGCCAACCGACAGAAATAGCTTTCTTT; CDR3: CASSQPTEIAFF
J: TRBJ1-6; V: TRBV7-3; size: few; D: -; DNA: TGTGCCAGCAGCTTAGGGGGCGCGAATTCACCCCTCCACTTT; CDR3: CASSLGGANSPLHF
J: TRBJ1-2; V: TRBV28; size: -; D: -; DNA: TGTGCCAGCACTTTATGGGTGGGGGGAGATGGGTTCACCTTC; CDR3: CASTLWVGGDGFTF
J: TRBJ2-1; V: TRBV19; size: -; D: -; DNA: TGTGCCAGTAGTACGGCCGGGGCTTCCTACAATGAGCAGTTCTTC; CDR3: CASSTAGASYNEQFF
J: TRBJ2-7; V: TRBV11-2; size: few; D: -; DNA: TGTGCCAGCAGCCCACTAACAGGTCTAACCTACGAGCAGTACTTC; CDR3: CASSPLTGLTYEQYF
J: TRBJ1-5; V: TRBV28; size: few; D: -; DNA: TGTGCCAGCAGTCGTACGCCTAATCAGCCCCAGCATTTT; CDR3: CASSRTPNQPQHF
J: TRBJ2-5; V: TRBV5-6; size: few; D: -; DNA: TGTGCCAGCAGCATTAGAGGTTTGGAGACCCAGTACTTC; CDR3: CASSIRGLETQYF
J: TRBJ2-1; V: TRBV12-3/TRBV12-4; size: few; D: -; DNA: TGTGCCAGCAGTGGGGACCCTCTAGGGGAGCAGTTCTTC; CDR3: CASSGDPLGEQFF
J: TRBJ2-2; V: TRBV2; size: -; D: -; DNA: TGTGCCAGCAGTGACTCCCTGGAGCTGTTTTTT; CDR3: CASSDSLELFF
J: TRBJ2-5; V: TRBV12-3/TRBV12-4; size: few; D: -; DNA: TGTGCCAGCAGTATGTCGGAGACCCAGTACTTC; CDR3: CASSMSETQYF